The 11 T cell receptor beta chains listed next were all sequenced from one sample in a study of PD-1 blockade in classical Hodgkin lymphoma (dated by TCRdb to 2018 to 2021). According to the study, the label for this sample's time point signals: cycle 4 day 1 (C4D1), after 6 weeks of nivolumab. Every trial patient had relapsed following autologous stem cell transplantation, and prior brentuximab vedotin exposure was what differed among cohorts A, B and C. Libraries were built with the immunoSEQ multiplex PCR assay. Drawn from immuneACCESS, this table holds only the in-frame rearrangements with V and J called that TCRdb kept. Clones are partly lost; checked studies trace under half to an unresolved V gene and leave the rest unexplained. Recorded for this sample are around 25,000 clones; over 60% of them occurred a single time. 3% to 4.5% of the sample lies in the top ten. Specimen: peripheral blood mononuclear cells (PBMCs), collected before the fourth cycle of nivolumab. These receptors originate from a human donor with classical Hodgkin lymphoma.

The count of this clone is one. The chain links TRBV4-1 to TRBJ1-2; 12 nucleotides align to TRBD1. This CDR3 spans 14 amino acids. Germline CDR1 reads MGHRA; CDR2 reads YSYEKL. V lost 5 bases to trimming and J lost 4 bases; unmatched junction nucleotides: 2. CDR3 in amino acids: CASSSGQGAYGYTF. CDR3 coding DNA: TGCGCCAGCAGCTCGGGACAGGGGGCCTATGGCTACACCTTC.

The chain recombines TRBV6-6 with TRBJ2-7, with TRBD2 identical over 16 bases. Per germline, CDR1 MNHNY and CDR2 SVGAGI (reference sequence). The CDR3 has 15 residues. V dropped 11 bases and J dropped 4; count of bases not matched to a gene: 8. For the CDR3, the DNA is TGTGCCCGCCGGGGACTAGCGGGAGGGAGGTACGAGCAGTACTTC. This codes for CARRGLAGGRYEQYF.

The chain recombines TRBV19 with TRBJ1-5, with D hard to call. Germline CDR1 is LNHDA and CDR2 is SQIVND (reference sequence). Trimming stripped 3 bases from V and 3 bases from J, with 12 bases between. The CDR3 length is 15 residues. The CDR3 DNA follows: TGTGCCAGTAGTATTCAGGATCTTCCCAATCAGCCCCAGCATTTT. This translates into CASSIQDLPNQPQHF.

The V call is TRBV5-4, the J call TRBJ2-2; D gene ambiguous. CDR3 length: 16 residues. Germline lookup yields CDR1 SGHNT and CDR2 YYREEE (reference sequence). V was pared by 4 bases and J by 1 base, with 14 bases between. This chain's CDR3 is CASSLGVAGNTGELFF. The CDR3 DNA sequence: TGTGCCAGCAGCCTGGGCGTGGCAGGGAACACCGGGGAGCTGTTTTTT.

This rearrangement joins TRBV19 to TRBJ2-5, with 13 bases that match TRBD2. The germline CDR1 and CDR2 sequences are LNHDA and SQIVND (reference sequence). V shed 5 bases, J shed 5 bases, and the junction held 11 bases outside the gene matches. CDR3 length: 17 amino acids. CDR3 coding DNA: TGTGCCAGTAGTGCCCTGGGACTAGCGGGAACGGTTGAGACCCAGTACTTC. It yields the protein CASSALGLAGTVETQYF. Combining the CDR3 with reference TRBV19 and TRBJ2-5 gives the whole variable domain DGGITQSPKYLFRKEGQNVTLSCEQNLNHDAMYWYRQDPGQGLRLIYYSQIVNDFQKGDIAEGYSVSREKKESFPLTVTSAQKNPTAFYLCASSALGLAGTVETQYFGPGTRLLVL.

V and J are TRBV28 and TRBJ2-7; TRBD2 matches 8 bases. With V trimmed by 7 bases and J by 0 bases, 5 bases remained unmatched. Germline CDR1 is MDHEN and CDR2 is SYDVKM. This CDR3 has 14 amino acids. The CDR3 reads CASTSGGVSYEQYF. In nucleotides, the CDR3 is TGTGCCAGCACCTCGGGAGGGGTCTCCTACGAGCAGTACTTC.

The chain recombines TRBV29-1 with TRBJ1-1; 8 bases fit TRBD1. Trimming at V came to 6 bases and at J to 1 base, leaving 7 bases not matched to a gene. The germline V gene has CDR1 SQVTM and CDR2 ANQGSEA. The CDR3 extends over 14 amino acids. The CDR3 DNA is TGCAGCGTGACAGGGGTCTCTTCGAACACTGAAGCTTTCTTT. It specifies CSVTGVSSNTEAFF.

The V call is TRBV27, the J call TRBJ2-1, with 12 bases fitting TRBD1. With V trimmed by 6 bases and J by 15 bases, 15 bases remained unmatched. This CDR3 contains 15 residues. From germline, CDR1 is MNHEY and CDR2 SMNVEV (reference sequence). The CDR3 sequence is CASRLTRGTGGAGFF. The CDR3 nucleotides read TGTGCCAGCAGATTAACGAGGGGGACAGGGGGCGCAGGGTTCTTC.

The chain is built from TRBV6-5 and TRBJ1-1; 9 nucleotides line up with TRBD1. Germline loops: CDR1 MNHEY, CDR2 SVGAGI. V lost 7 bases, J lost 5 bases, and 8 bases stayed unmatched. The CDR3 is 14 residues long. The CDR3 nucleotides read TGTGCCAGCAAGTTAACAGGGGGCGTGACTGAAGCTTTCTTT. Translated, it gives CASKLTGGVTEAFF.

The rearrangement uses TRBV6-8 and TRBJ2-7, with TRBD2 matching 10 bases. Germline CDR1 reads MNHGY; CDR2 reads SAAAGT. Trimming at V came to 5 bases and at J to 0 bases, leaving 16 bases not matched to a gene. The CDR3 length is 19 residues. The CDR3 sequence is CASSQITLAGELSSYEQYF. The CDR3 DNA reads TGTGCCAGCAGTCAAATAACGCTAGCGGGAGAACTAAGCTCCTACGAGCAGTACTTC.

This chain's CDR3 is CASSGQDVGSDEQYF. The CDR3 nucleotides are TGTGCCAGTAGTGGACAGGATGTAGGGTCTGACGAGCAGTACTTC. This rearrangement joins TRBV19 to TRBJ2-7; 7 bases map to TRBD1. Germline V gene sequence: CDR1 LNHDA, CDR2 SQIVND (reference sequence). The CDR3 spans 15 residues. After removal of 5 bases from V and 5 bases from J, the junction contained 12 bases not matched to a gene. The full variable domain, its missing parts supplied by reference TRBV19 and TRBJ2-7, is DGGITQSPKYLFRKEGQNVTLSCEQNLNHDAMYWYRQDPGQGLRLIYYSQIVNDFQKGDIAEGYSVSREKKESFPLTVTSAQKNPTAFYLCASSGQDVGSDEQYFGPGTRLTVT.